This T cell receptor beta chain is drawn from a study of T cells in Graves' hyperthyroidism and ophthalmopathy. Whole-study context: Peripheral blood sampling occurred at initial diagnosis, before any treatment.

The germline V gene has CDR1 ENHRY and CDR2 SYGVKD. Trimming pared 0 bases from V and 0 bases from J, leaving 2 bases between. The CDR3 has 13 amino acids. Study observations and caveats: The model identified upcoming ophthalmopathy a median approximately six months ahead of onset. Using 13 V-J features, a model discriminated ophthalmopathy from stable hyperthyroidism.

The diagnostic basis comprised clinical symptoms, serum thyroxine and TRAb, thyroid ultrasound and orbital computed tomography. RNA transcripts gave rise to amplified TCR beta CDR3 regions. Carried out on the TCR CDR3, a first-round RT-PCR used the HTBI primer set. TCRdb reanalysed the multiplex PCR reads using MiXCR and keeps one entry per CDR3 protein. In the table there are hundreds of thousands of distinct CDR3 sequences, 14% of which are singletons. A word on this clonotype: Its antigen is as yet unknown.

The receptor was derived from a woman aged 18-35 years with Graves' hyperthyroidism. The rearrangement links TRBV10-3 to TRBJ1-2; D ambiguous. Specimen: blood. For the CDR3, the DNA is TGTGCCATCAGTGAGTCGGCTAACTATGGCTACACCTTC. Amino acid sequence: CAISESANYGYTF.